This TCR beta chain was retrieved from a study of regulatory T cells in long-lasting Graves disease. Findings and limits, study-wide: Relative to new patients (roughly 900), persistent patients exhibited greater sharing of public clonotypes (2,741).

CDR1 is SEHNR and CDR2 is FQNEAQ in the germline V gene (reference sequence). The CDR3 extends over 15 amino acids. V lost 5 bases to trimming and J lost 0 bases; unmatched junction nucleotides: 2. The time point denotes: newly diagnosed GD, antithyroid drugs for less than 3 months. Construction of the TCR library relied on RNA isolated from PBMCs. Combining iRepertoire HTBI primers with Arm-PCR of CDR3 regions, the authors built TCR beta libraries. One entry per CDR3 protein, called by TCRdb with MiXCR from the multiplex PCR reads. The data contain 450,000 to 500,000 distinct CDR3 sequences, roughly 17% of them singletons. This clonotype was picked up a small number of times. The antigen remains unidentified. These data also formed part of another study, on T cells in Graves' hyperthyroidism and ophthalmopathy. That study reports: Pregnant or lactating patients were excluded, as were those with uncontrolled infection or other autoimmune disease.

The sample consisted of peripheral blood mononuclear cells (PBMCs), taken at new diagnosis, from a patient treated with antithyroid drugs. This receptor was taken from a man aged 40-50 years with Graves disease. This chain uses TRBV7-9 with TRBJ1-5; 9 bases agree with TRBD1. CDR3 region: CASSRQGDSNQPQHF. Here the CDR3 DNA reads TGTGCCAGCAGCCGACAGGGGGATAGCAATCAGCCCCAGCATTTT.